This TCR beta chain was identified during a study of blood T cell repertoires in COVID-19. Overall study context: Spain, Italy and the United States supplied samples that represented acute and convalescent COVID-19. The cDNA or gDNA used as material had been derived from T cells, B-cell-depleted T cells, or PBMCs.

Deletions cut 2 bases from V and 1 base from J, with 17 bases between. CDR1 is SGHTA and CDR2 is FQGTGA in the germline V gene. The CDR3 contains 17 residues. Original processing notes: It was from reference gene primer amplification that nucleated cell counts were estimated. Using immunoSEQ multiplex PCR, the repertoire was profiled, and TCRdb retains in-frame clones only, with some absent. Clonal size and the V and J genes are those of that table, whereas D and trimming came from the DNA. The sample shows a few hundred thousand clones, around 84% of them seen only once. This sequence originates from a man aged 55-75 years with acute or convalescent COVID-19. Sequenced sample: peripheral blood. The V and J genes are TRBV7-3 and TRBJ2-5; D is unresolved. In DNA form, the CDR3 reads TGTGCCAGCAGCTTAGCAGGTTTGTTTTTCCTCCAAGAGACCCAGTACTTC. This gives the protein CASSLAGLFFLQETQYF.